Shown below are 8 T cell receptor beta chains from a single sample sequenced in a study of CD8 T cells in ankylosing spondylitis (dated by TCRdb to the late 2010s). Library creation used 5' RACE. Sequencing took place on an Illumina HiSeq 2500. Using fastp at Q25 and MiXCR, TCRdb reprocessed the public reads and kept productive beta chains. A single entry per CDR3 protein holds the most common genes and DNA from its merged rows. Here the sample has around 150,000 distinct CDR3 sequences; roughly an eighth occur a single time. Of the sample, around 4.1% is held by the ten largest clones. Sequencing input: blood, either unsorted or a sorted T cell fraction (not recorded which). These receptors were obtained from a female donor with ankylosing spondylitis or in good health (not recorded which).

This clonotype appeared many times. This chain uses TRBV7-9 with TRBJ2-1, with no clear D. V was clipped by 3 bases and J by 2 bases, with 11 bases between them. CDR3 size: 15 residues. From germline, CDR1 is SEHNR and CDR2 FQNEAQ (reference sequence). CDR3 bases: TGTGCCAGCAGCTTGCTGGGCTGGCCCTACAATGAGCAGTTCTTC. It encodes CASSLLGWPYNEQFF.

As to this clonotype: A much larger clone differs from this one at a single base, so this may be a read error. The J gene is TRBJ2-1, the V gene TRBV18; D ambiguous. Per the germline V gene, CDR1 is KGHSH and CDR2 is LQKENI. The CDR3 covers 13 residues. In nucleotides, the CDR3 is TGTGCCAGCTCTACCTACGTAAACAATGAGCGGTTCTTC. Protein product: CASSTYVNNERFF.

This clonotype was detected ten times or more. V gene TRBV18 combines with J gene TRBJ1-2; 7 bases align to TRBD1. The CDR3 is made up of 14 amino acids. From germline, CDR1 is KGHSH and CDR2 LQKENI. With 0 bases clipped from V and 3 bases from J, the junction kept 1 base outside the gene matches. CDR3 in amino acids: CASSPPTGDYGYTF. The CDR3 bases are TGTGCCAGCTCACCACCCACAGGGGACTATGGCTACACCTTC.

The gene calls are TRBV20-1 and TRBJ2-3, with D tentatively TRBD2 (5 bases). The CDR3 runs 14 residues. V lost 0 bases, J lost 4 bases, and 11 bases lay in between. Germline values: CDR1 DFQATT, CDR2 SNEGSKA (reference sequence). The CDR3 reads CSARDPRDADTQYF. DNA of the CDR3: TGCAGTGCTAGAGACCCGAGGGATGCAGATACGCAGTATTTT.

Ten or more counts support this clonotype. The chain employs TRBV3-1 and TRBJ1-2; the match to TRBD1 covers 9 bases. This CDR3 has 13 amino acids. Germline V lookup: CDR1 LGHDT, CDR2 YNNKEL (reference sequence). With 4 bases clipped from V and 8 bases from J, the junction kept 5 bases outside the gene matches. Here the CDR3 DNA reads TGTGCCAGCAGCCTCGGACAGGGGCGCGGCTACACCTTC. This encodes CASSLGQGRGYTF. Complete variable domain (other parts from reference TRBV3-1 and TRBJ1-2): DTAVSQTPKYLVTQMGNDKSIKCEQNLGHDTMYWYKQDSKKFLKIMFSYNNKELIINETVPNRFSPKSPDKAHLNLHINSLELGDSAVYFCASSLGQGRGYTFGSGTRLTVV.

The sample holds many counts of this clonotype. This sequence joins TRBV12-3 or TRBV12-4 and TRBJ2-2; a possible D gene is TRBD2 (5 bases). The CDR3 consists of 13 residues. V was shortened by 3 bases and J by 6 bases, with 8 bases between the two germline ends. In DNA, the CDR3 is TGTGCCAGCAGTTTCTCGAGGGCCGGGGAGCTGTTTTTT. It yields the protein CASSFSRAGELFF.

This clonotype was found many times. The chain couples TRBV5-1 to TRBJ1-1; TRBD1 matches at 8 bases. V lost 4 bases to trimming and J lost 4 bases; unmatched junction nucleotides: 9. The germline V gene has CDR1 SGHRS and CDR2 YFSETQ. This CDR3 region has 15 residues. The CDR3 spells CASSHETGVVTEAFF. The DNA of the CDR3 is TGCGCCAGCAGCCACGAGACAGGGGTGGTCACTGAAGCTTTCTTT. Filled out from reference TRBV5-1 and TRBJ1-1, the complete variable domain reads KAGVTQTPRYLIKTRGQQVTLSCSPISGHRSVSWYQQTPGQGLQFLFEYFSETQRNKGNFPGRFSGRQFSNSRSEMNVSTLELGDSALYLCASSHETGVVTEAFFGQGTRLTVV.

This clonotype was seen repeatedly, ten times or more. The V gene is TRBV29-1, the J gene TRBJ1-2, with D perhaps TRBD1 (6 bases). The CDR3 sequence is 14 residues long. Germline assignment: CDR1 SQVTM and CDR2 ANQGSEA. Trimming took off 5 bases at V and 5 bases at J, with 18 bases between the two ends. Written as DNA, the CDR3 is TGCAGCGTTCAAGCTTCGGGACACCCGTATGGCTACACCTTC. Translating gives CSVQASGHPYGYTF.